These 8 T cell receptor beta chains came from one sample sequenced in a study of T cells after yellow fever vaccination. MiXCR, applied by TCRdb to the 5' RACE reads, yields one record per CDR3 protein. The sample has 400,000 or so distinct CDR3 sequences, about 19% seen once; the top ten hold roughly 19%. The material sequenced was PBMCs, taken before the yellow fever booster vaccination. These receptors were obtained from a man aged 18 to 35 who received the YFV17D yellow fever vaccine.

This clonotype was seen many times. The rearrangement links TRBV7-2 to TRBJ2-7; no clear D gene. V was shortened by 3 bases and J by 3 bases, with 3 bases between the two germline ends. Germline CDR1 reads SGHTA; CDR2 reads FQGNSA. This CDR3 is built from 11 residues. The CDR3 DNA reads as TGTGCCAGCAGCTTTTACTACGAGCAGTACTTC. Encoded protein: CASSFYYEQYF.

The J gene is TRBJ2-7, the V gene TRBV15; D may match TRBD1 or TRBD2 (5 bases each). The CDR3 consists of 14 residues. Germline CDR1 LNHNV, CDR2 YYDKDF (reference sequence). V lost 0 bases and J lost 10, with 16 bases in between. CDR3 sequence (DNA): TGTGCCACCAGCAGAGATCGGGGACCCTTCGCACAGTACGTC. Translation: CATSRDRGPFAQYV.

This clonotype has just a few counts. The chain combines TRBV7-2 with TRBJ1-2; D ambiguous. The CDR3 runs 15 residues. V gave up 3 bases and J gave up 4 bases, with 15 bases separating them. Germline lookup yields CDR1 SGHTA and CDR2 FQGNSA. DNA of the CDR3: TGTGCCAGCAGCTTCGCTGTCGGGGATTCCTATGGCTACACCTTC. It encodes CASSFAVGDSYGYTF.

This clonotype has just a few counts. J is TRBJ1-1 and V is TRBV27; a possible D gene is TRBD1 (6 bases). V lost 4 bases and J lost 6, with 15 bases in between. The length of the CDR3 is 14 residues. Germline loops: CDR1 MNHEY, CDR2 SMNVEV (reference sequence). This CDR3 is CASSYKGGLSEAFF. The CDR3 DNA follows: TGTGCCAGCAGTTACAAAGGGGGGTTGTCTGAAGCTTTCTTT.

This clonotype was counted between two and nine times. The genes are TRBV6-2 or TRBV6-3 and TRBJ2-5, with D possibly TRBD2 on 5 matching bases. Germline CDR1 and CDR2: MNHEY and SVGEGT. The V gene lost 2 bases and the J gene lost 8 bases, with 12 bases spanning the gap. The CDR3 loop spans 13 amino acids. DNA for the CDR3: TGTGCCAGCAGTTACCAGGCTAGCCCCACCCAGTACTTC. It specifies CASSYQASPTQYF.

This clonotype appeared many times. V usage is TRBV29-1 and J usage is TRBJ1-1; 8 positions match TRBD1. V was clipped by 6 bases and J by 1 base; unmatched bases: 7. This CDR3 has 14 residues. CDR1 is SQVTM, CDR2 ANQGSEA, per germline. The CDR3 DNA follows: TGCAGCGTCCCAGGGGGCGCGGGGAACACTGAAGCTTTCTTT. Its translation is CSVPGGAGNTEAFF.

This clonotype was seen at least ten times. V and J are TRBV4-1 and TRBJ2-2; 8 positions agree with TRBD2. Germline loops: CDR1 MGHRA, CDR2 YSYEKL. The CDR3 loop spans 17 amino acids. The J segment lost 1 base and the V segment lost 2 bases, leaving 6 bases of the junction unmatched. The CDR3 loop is CASSQPGGGRNTGELFF. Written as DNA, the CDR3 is TGCGCCAGCAGCCAACCCGGGGGGGGGCGGAACACCGGGGAGCTGTTTTTT.

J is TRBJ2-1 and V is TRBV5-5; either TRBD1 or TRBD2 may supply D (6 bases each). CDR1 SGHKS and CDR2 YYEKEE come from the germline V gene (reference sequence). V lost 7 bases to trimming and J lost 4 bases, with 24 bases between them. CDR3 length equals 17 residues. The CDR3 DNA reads TGTGCCAGCGCCTTAACGGGGGCTGACCCTCGTTACAATGAGCAGTTCTTC. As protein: CASALTGADPRYNEQFF.